This record concerns one T cell receptor beta chain sequence. After removal of 7 bases from V and 8 bases from J, the junction contained 9 bases not matched to a gene. CDR1 and CDR2 (germline): LNHNV, YYDKDF (reference sequence). This CDR3 has 13 amino acids. This entry is derived from a study of blood T cell repertoires in COVID-19. Study summary: Researchers got acute and convalescent COVID-19 samples from the United States, Italy and Spain.

Authors' methods: Reference gene primer amplification gave estimated nucleated cell counts. TCRdb's copy holds only in-frame clones and misses some; the assay was immunoSEQ multiplex PCR. V, J and clone size were drawn from that table, and D and trimming were deduced from the DNA. The sample holds fewer than 110,000 clones; approximately 90% are singletons and the top ten take approximately 3%. The chain recombines TRBV15 with TRBJ1-2; TRBD1 agrees at 8 bases. This receptor was identified in a man aged 45-65 years in a cohort sampled during active COVID-19. The sample consisted of peripheral blood. The CDR3 spells CATTLQGENGYTF. The CDR3 DNA sequence: TGTGCCACCACCCTACAGGGGGAGAACGGCTACACCTTC. The full variable domain, rest sourced from reference TRBV15 and TRBJ1-2, is DAMVIQNPRYQVTQFGKPVTLSCSQTLNHNVMYWYQQKSSQAPKLLFHYYDKDFNNEADTPDNFQSRRPNTSFCFLDIRSPGLGDTAMYLCATTLQGENGYTFGSGTRLTVV.